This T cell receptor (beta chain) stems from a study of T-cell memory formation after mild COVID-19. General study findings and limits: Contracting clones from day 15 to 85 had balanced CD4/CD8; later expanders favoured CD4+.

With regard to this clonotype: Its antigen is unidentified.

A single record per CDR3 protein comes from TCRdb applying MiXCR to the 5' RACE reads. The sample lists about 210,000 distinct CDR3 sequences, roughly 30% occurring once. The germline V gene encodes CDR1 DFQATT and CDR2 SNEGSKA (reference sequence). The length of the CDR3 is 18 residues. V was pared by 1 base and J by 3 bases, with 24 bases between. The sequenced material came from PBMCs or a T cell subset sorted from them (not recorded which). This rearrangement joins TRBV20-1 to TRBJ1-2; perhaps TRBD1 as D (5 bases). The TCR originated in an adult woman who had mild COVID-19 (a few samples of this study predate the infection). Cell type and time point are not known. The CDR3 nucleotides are TGCAGTGCTAGAGTAGGGGAACGATGGCGGAGCAGTGACTATGGCTACACCTTC. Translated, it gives CSARVGERWRSSDYGYTF.